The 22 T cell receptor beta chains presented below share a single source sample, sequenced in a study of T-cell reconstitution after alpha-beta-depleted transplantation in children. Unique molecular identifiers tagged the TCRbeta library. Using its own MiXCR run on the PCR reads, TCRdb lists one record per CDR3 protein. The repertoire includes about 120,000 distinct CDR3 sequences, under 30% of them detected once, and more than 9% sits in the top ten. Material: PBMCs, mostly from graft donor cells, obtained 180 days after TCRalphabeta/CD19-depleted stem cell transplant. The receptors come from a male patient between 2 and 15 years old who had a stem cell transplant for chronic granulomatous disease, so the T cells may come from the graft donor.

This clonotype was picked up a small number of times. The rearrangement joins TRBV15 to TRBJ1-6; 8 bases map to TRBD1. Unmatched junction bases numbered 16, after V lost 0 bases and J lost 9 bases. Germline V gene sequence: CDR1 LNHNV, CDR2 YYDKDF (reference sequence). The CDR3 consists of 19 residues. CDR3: CATSRDVDRGSYFGSPLHF. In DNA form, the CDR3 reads TGTGCCACCAGCAGAGATGTTGACAGGGGTTCATATTTCGGTTCACCCCTCCACTTT.

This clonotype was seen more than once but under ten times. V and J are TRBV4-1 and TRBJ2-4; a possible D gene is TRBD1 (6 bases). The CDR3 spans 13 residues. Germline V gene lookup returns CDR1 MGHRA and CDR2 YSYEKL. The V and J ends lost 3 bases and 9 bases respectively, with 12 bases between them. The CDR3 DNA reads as TGCGCCAGCAGCCAGGGGGAACAGGGCATTCAGTACTTC. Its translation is CASSQGEQGIQYF.

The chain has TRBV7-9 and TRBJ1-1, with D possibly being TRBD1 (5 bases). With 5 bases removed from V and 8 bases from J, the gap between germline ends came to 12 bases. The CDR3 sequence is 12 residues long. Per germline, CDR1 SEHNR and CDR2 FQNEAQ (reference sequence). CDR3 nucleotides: TGTGCCAGCAGCGACGACAAGGGGGAAGCTTTCTTT. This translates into CASSDDKGEAFF.

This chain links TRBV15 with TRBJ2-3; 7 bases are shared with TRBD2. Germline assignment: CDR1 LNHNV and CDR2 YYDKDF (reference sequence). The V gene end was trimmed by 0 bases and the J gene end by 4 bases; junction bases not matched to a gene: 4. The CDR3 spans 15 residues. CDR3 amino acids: CATSREGGGADTQYF. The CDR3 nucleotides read TGTGCCACCAGCAGAGAAGGCGGGGGAGCAGATACGCAGTATTTT.

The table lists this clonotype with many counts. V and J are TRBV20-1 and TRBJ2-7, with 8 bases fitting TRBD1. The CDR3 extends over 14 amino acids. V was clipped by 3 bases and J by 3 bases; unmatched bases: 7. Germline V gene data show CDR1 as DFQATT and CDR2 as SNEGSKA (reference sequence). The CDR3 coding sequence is TGCAGTGCTAGCCCCGGGACAGGAGTCTACGAGCAGTACTTC. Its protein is CSASPGTGVYEQYF.

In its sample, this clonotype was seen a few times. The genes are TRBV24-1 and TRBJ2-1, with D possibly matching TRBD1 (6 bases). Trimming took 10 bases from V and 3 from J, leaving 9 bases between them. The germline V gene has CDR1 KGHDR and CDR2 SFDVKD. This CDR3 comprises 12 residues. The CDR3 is CATQGIYNEQFF. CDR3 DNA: TGTGCCACACAGGGAATCTACAATGAGCAGTTCTTC.

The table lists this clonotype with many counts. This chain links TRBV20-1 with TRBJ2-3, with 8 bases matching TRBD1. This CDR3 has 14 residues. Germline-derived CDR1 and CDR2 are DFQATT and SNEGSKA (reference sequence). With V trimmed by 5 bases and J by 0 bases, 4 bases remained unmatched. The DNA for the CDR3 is TGCAGTGCTGGAGGACAGGGAAGCACAGATACGCAGTATTTT. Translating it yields CSAGGQGSTDTQYF.

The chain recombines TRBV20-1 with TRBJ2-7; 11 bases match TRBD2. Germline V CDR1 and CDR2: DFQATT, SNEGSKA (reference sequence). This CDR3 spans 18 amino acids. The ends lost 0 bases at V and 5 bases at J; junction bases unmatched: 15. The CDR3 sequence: CSARDYTSGSFFVHEQYF. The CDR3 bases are TGCAGTGCTAGAGATTATACTAGCGGGAGTTTTTTTGTCCACGAGCAGTACTTC.

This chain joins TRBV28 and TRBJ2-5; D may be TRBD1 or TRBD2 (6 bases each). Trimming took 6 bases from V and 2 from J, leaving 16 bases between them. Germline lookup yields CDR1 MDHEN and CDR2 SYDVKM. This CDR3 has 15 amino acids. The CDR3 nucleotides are TGTGCCAGCAGCCAAGGGGGGCTACCTCAAGAGACCCAGTACTTC. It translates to CASSQGGLPQETQYF.

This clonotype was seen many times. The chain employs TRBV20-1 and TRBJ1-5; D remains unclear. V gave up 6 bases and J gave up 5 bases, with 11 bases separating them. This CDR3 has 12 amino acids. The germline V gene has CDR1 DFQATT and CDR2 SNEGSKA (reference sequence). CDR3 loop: CSAEKGDQPQHF. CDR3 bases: TGCAGTGCAGAGAAGGGCGATCAGCCCCAGCATTTT.

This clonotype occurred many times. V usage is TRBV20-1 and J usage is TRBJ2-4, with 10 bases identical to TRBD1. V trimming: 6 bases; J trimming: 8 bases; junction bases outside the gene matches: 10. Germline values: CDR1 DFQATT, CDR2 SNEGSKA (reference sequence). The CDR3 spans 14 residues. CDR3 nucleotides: TGCAGTGCATCCGACAGGGGGCATGAGGACATTCAGTACTTC. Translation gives CSASDRGHEDIQYF.

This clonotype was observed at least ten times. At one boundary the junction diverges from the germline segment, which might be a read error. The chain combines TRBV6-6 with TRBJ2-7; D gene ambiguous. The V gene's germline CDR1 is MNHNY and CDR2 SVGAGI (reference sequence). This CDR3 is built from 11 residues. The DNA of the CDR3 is TGTGCCAGCAGTTCAAACGGACCCCCTAGGTTC. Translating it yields CASSSNGPPRF.

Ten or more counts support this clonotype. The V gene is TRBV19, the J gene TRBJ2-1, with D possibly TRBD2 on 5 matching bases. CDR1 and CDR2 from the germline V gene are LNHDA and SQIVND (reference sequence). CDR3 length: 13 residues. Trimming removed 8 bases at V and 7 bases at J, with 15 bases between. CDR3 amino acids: CASRPPGNNEQFF. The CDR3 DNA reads TGTGCCAGTCGCCCCCCGGGGAATAATGAGCAGTTCTTC. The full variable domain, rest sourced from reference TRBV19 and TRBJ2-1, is DGGITQSPKYLFRKEGQNVTLSCEQNLNHDAMYWYRQDPGQGLRLIYYSQIVNDFQKGDIAEGYSVSREKKESFPLTVTSAQKNPTAFYLCASRPPGNNEQFFGPGTRLTVL.

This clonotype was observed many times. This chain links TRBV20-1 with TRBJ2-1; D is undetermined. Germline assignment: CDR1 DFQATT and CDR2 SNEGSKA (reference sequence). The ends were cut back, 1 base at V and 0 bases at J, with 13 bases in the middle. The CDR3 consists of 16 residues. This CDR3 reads CSARVPRGGSYNEQFF. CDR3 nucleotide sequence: TGCAGTGCTAGAGTTCCTCGTGGTGGCTCCTACAATGAGCAGTTCTTC.

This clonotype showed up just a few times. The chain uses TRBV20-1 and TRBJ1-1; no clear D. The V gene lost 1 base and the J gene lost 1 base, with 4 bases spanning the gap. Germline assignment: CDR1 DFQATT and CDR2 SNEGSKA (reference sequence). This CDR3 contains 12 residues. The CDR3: CSARVPNTEAFF. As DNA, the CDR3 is TGCAGTGCTAGAGTCCCGAACACTGAAGCTTTCTTT.

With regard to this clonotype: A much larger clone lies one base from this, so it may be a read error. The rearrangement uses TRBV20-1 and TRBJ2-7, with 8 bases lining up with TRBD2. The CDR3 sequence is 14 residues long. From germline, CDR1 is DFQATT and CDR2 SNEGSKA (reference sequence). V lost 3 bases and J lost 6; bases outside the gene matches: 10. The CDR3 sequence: CSASYSGRFGEQYF. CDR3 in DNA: TGCAGTGCTAGTTACAGCGGGAGATTTGGCGAGCAGTACTTC.

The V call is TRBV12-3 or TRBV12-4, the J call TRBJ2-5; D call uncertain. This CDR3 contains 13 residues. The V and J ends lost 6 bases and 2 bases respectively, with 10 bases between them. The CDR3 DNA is TGTGCCAGCAGCTACGCCTCGCAAGAGACCCAGTACTTC. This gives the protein CASSYASQETQYF.

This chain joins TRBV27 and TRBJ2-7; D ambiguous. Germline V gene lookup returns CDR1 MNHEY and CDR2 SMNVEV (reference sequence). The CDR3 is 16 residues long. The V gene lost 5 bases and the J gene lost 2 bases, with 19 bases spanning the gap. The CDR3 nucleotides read TGTGCCAGCAGTGAAAGCACTTGGTACGGTACCTACGAGCAGTACTTC. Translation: CASSESTWYGTYEQYF.

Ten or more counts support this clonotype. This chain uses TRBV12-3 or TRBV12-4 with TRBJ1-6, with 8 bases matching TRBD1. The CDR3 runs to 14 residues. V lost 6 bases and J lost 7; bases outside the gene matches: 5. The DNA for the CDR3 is TGTGCCAGCAGACAGACAGGGGAGAATTCACCCCTCCACTTT. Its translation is CASRQTGENSPLHF.

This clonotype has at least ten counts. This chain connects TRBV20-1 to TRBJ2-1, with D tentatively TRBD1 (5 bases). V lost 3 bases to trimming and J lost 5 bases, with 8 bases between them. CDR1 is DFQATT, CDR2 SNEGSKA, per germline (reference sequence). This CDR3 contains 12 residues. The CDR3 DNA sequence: TGCAGTGCTAGGCTCAGGGACAATGAGCAGTTCTTC. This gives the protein CSARLRDNEQFF.

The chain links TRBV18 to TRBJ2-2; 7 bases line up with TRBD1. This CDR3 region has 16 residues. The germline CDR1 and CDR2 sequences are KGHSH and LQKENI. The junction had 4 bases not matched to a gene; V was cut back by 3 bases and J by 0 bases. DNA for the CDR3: TGTGCCAGCTCACCGCTTGGGACAGCGAACACCGGGGAGCTGTTTTTT. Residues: CASSPLGTANTGELFF.

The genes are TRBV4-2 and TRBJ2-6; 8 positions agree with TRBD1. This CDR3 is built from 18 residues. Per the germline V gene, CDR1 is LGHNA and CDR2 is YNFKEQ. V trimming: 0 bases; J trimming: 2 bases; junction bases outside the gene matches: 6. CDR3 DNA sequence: TGTGCCAGCAGCCAAGATCCAGGGGGCTCAGCTGGGGCCAACGTCCTGACTTTC. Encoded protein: CASSQDPGGSAGANVLTF.